This T cell receptor (beta chain) was sequenced for a study of blood T cell repertoires in COVID-19. Study summary: Researchers got acute and convalescent COVID-19 samples from the United States, Italy and Spain.

Germline assignment: CDR1 MNHEY and CDR2 SMNVEV (reference sequence). Trimming stripped 6 bases from V and 0 bases from J, with 9 bases between. This CDR3 is 13 amino acids long. The protocol was immunoSEQ multiplex PCR, while the TCRdb copy is restricted to in-frame clones and leaves out a portion. The sample holds fewer than 450,000 clones, about 89% seen once. A Seattle source enrolled patients during active infection and followed them longitudinally. This rearrangement joins TRBV27 to TRBJ2-7; D possibly corresponds to TRBD1 (5 bases). The TCR comes from a woman aged 45 to 65 with COVID-19, enrolled during active disease. Input material: peripheral blood. CDR3 sequence reads: CASRQVFSYEQYF. The CDR3 DNA reads as TGTGCCAGCAGACAGGTTTTCTCCTACGAGCAGTACTTC.